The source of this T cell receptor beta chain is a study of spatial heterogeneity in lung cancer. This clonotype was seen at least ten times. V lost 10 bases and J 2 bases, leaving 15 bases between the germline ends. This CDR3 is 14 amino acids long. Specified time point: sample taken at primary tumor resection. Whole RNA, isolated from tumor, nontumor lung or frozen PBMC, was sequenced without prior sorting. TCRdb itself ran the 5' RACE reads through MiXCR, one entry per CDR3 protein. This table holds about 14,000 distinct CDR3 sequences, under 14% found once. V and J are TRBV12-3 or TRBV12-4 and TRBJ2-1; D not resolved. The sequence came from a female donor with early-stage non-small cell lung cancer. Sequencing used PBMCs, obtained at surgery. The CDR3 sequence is CAISWGNTYNEQFF. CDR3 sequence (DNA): TGTGCCATTTCGTGGGGTAATACCTACAATGAGCAGTTCTTC.